These T cell receptor beta chains were read from a single sample in a study of blood T cell repertoires in COVID-19. Sequencing used immunoSEQ multiplex PCR; TCRdb keeps in-frame clones, though not all of them. The repertoire holds nearly 25,000 clones, with around 72% as singletons. The sequenced sample was peripheral blood. The receptor source for this set is a woman over 75 with acute or convalescent COVID-19. CDR3s include the opening cysteine and the closing phenylalanine or tryptophan. Each record gives: CDR3 DNA, CDR3 protein, J gene, CDR3 length, V gene, D gene, clone size. D genes are given only for firm matches. Only part of the rows carry a size: once, few, many, or a class if the clone is expanded.

CDR3nt: TGTGCCAGCAACCCGAGGATTCTATGGGATCAGCCCCAGCATTTT
CDR3aa: CASNPRILWDQPQHF
j_gene: TRBJ1-5
len: 15
v_gene: TRBV6-4
d_gene: .
abundance: .

CDR3nt: TGTGCCAGCAGCGTTGGGACAGGGGCCTACTTTAGCACAGATACGCAGTATTTT
CDR3aa: CASSVGTGAYFSTDTQYF
j_gene: TRBJ2-3
len: 18
v_gene: TRBV9
d_gene: TRBD1
abundance: .

CDR3nt: TGTGCCAGCAGCTTATCCGGGGAGGCCAATCAGCCCCAGCATTTT
CDR3aa: CASSLSGEANQPQHF
j_gene: TRBJ1-5
len: 15
v_gene: TRBV7-6
d_gene: .
abundance: many

CDR3nt: TGTGCCAGCAGTTCACTGAACTCCTACGAGCAGTACTTC
CDR3aa: CASSSLNSYEQYF
j_gene: TRBJ2-7
len: 13
v_gene: TRBV27
d_gene: .
abundance: once

CDR3nt: TGTGCCAGCAGTAGAGACGGGAGGGCTACCTACGAGCAGTACTTC
CDR3aa: CASSRDGRATYEQYF
j_gene: TRBJ2-7
len: 15
v_gene: TRBV6-2/TRBV6-3
d_gene: TRBD2
abundance: .

CDR3nt: TGTGCCAGCAGCTCAGGGTCACCCGCCTACAATGAGCAGTTCTTC
CDR3aa: CASSSGSPAYNEQFF
j_gene: TRBJ2-1
len: 15
v_gene: TRBV7-6
d_gene: .
abundance: .

CDR3nt: TGTGCCAGCTCATCGGACAGGGGGACCACAGATACGCAGTATTTT
CDR3aa: CASSSDRGTTDTQYF
j_gene: TRBJ2-3
len: 15
v_gene: TRBV18
d_gene: TRBD1
abundance: .

CDR3nt: TGTGCCAGCAGTAACCGGGGTTACGAGCAGTACTTC
CDR3aa: CASSNRGYEQYF
j_gene: TRBJ2-7
len: 12
v_gene: TRBV11-2
d_gene: .
abundance: .

CDR3nt: TGTGCCAGCAGTTATCGACAAGTTTACACAGATACGCAGTATTTT
CDR3aa: CASSYRQVYTDTQYF
j_gene: TRBJ2-3
len: 15
v_gene: TRBV6-8
d_gene: .
abundance: .

CDR3nt: TGTGCCAGCAGTCCTATTATTACAGGGGGCGCGGGTGACTATGGCTACACCTTC
CDR3aa: CASSPIITGGAGDYGYTF
j_gene: TRBJ1-2
len: 18
v_gene: TRBV28
d_gene: TRBD1
abundance: .

CDR3nt: TGTGCCAGCAGTTTAAGGCGTTGGGACAGGGAAGAGACCCAGTACTTC
CDR3aa: CASSLRRWDREETQYF
j_gene: TRBJ2-5
len: 16
v_gene: TRBV28
d_gene: TRBD1
abundance: .

CDR3nt: TGTGCCAGCAGCCCTTTCCGGCGGGGGGCTCAAGAGACCCAGTACTTC
CDR3aa: CASSPFRRGAQETQYF
j_gene: TRBJ2-5
len: 16
v_gene: TRBV5-8
d_gene: TRBD2
abundance: .

CDR3nt: TGTGCCAGCAGCTTAAAGCCTAGCGGGGCCAACGTCCTGACTTTC
CDR3aa: CASSLKPSGANVLTF
j_gene: TRBJ2-6
len: 15
v_gene: TRBV7-2
d_gene: .
abundance: .

CDR3nt: TGTGCCAGCAGCTTGAGAGGCGTGACAGATACGCAGTATTTT
CDR3aa: CASSLRGVTDTQYF
j_gene: TRBJ2-3
len: 14
v_gene: TRBV5-4
d_gene: .
abundance: .

CDR3nt: TGCGCCAGCAGCCCCACAGGGGGGGATGAAAAACTGTTTTTT
CDR3aa: CASSPTGGDEKLFF
j_gene: TRBJ1-4
len: 14
v_gene: TRBV5-1
d_gene: TRBD1
abundance: few

CDR3nt: TGTGCCAGCAGCCCCCGGGGTCTAGGGAGTTCTGGGGCCAACGTCCTGACTTTC
CDR3aa: CASSPRGLGSSGANVLTF
j_gene: TRBJ2-6
len: 18
v_gene: TRBV5-4
d_gene: .
abundance: .

CDR3nt: TGTGCCAGCAGAGGGACTAGCGTTAACGAGCAGTACTTC
CDR3aa: CASRGTSVNEQYF
j_gene: TRBJ2-7
len: 13
v_gene: TRBV27
d_gene: TRBD2
abundance: .

CDR3nt: TGTGCCATAATCGCGGGGGGCTTGGCGGCCAACGTCCTGACTTTC
CDR3aa: CAIIAGGLAANVLTF
j_gene: TRBJ2-6
len: 15
v_gene: TRBV2
d_gene: TRBD2
abundance: .

CDR3nt: TGTGCCAGCGAGGAGACAGGGAACACTGAAGCTTTCTTT
CDR3aa: CASEETGNTEAFF
j_gene: TRBJ1-1
len: 13
v_gene: TRBV28
d_gene: .
abundance: once

CDR3nt: TGCGCCAGCAGCCAAGAGGTGGGACTAGACTCAGATACGCAGTATTTT
CDR3aa: CASSQEVGLDSDTQYF
j_gene: TRBJ2-3
len: 16
v_gene: TRBV4-3
d_gene: TRBD2
abundance: .

CDR3nt: TGTGCCAGCAGTGATATAATTGGGGGGGGTCAGCCCCAGCATTTT
CDR3aa: CASSDIIGGGQPQHF
j_gene: TRBJ1-5
len: 15
v_gene: TRBV6-1
d_gene: .
abundance: few

CDR3nt: TGTGCCAGCAGCCCTGACAGGGAAGTCGGCGAGCAGTACTTC
CDR3aa: CASSPDREVGEQYF
j_gene: TRBJ2-7
len: 14
v_gene: TRBV7-9
d_gene: TRBD1
abundance: .

CDR3nt: TGCAGTGCGATACCGGGGACTGAAGCTTTCTTT
CDR3aa: CSAIPGTEAFF
j_gene: TRBJ1-1
len: 11
v_gene: TRBV20-1
d_gene: .
abundance: .

CDR3nt: TGTGCCAGCAGCAGCCCTCAATCTAACACCGGGGAGCTGTTTTTT
CDR3aa: CASSSPQSNTGELFF
j_gene: TRBJ2-2
len: 15
v_gene: TRBV5-4
d_gene: .
abundance: few

CDR3nt: TGTGCCACCAGCAGATTCTCAGGCTCCGGCTACACCTTC
CDR3aa: CATSRFSGSGYTF
j_gene: TRBJ1-2
len: 13
v_gene: TRBV15
d_gene: .
abundance: once

CDR3nt: TGCGCCAGCAGCTTGGGGGTTGGGGGACTAGCGGGAGGAGACGAGCAGTACTTC
CDR3aa: CASSLGVGGLAGGDEQYF
j_gene: TRBJ2-7
len: 18
v_gene: TRBV5-1
d_gene: TRBD2
abundance: few

CDR3nt: TGTGCCAGCAGCTTGGTGGGGGGGGCCGAGAACACCGGGGAGCTGTTTTTT
CDR3aa: CASSLVGGAENTGELFF
j_gene: TRBJ2-2
len: 17
v_gene: TRBV5-6
d_gene: .
abundance: few

CDR3nt: TGCAGCGTTAGTGGGACAGGGGGCGGATACAATGAGCAGTTCTTC
CDR3aa: CSVSGTGGGYNEQFF
j_gene: TRBJ2-1
len: 15
v_gene: TRBV29-1
d_gene: TRBD1
abundance: once

CDR3nt: TGTGCCAGCAGCAAAGCCTTTACAGGGTCACCCCTCCACTTT
CDR3aa: CASSKAFTGSPLHF
j_gene: TRBJ1-6
len: 14
v_gene: TRBV21-1
d_gene: .
abundance: .

CDR3nt: TGTGCCAGCAGCTTTTACAGGGATGACACTGAAGCTTTCTTT
CDR3aa: CASSFYRDDTEAFF
j_gene: TRBJ1-1
len: 14
v_gene: TRBV5-5
d_gene: .
abundance: .

CDR3nt: TGCGCCAGCAGCCAGGGTCCAACAGGGGGCTCTGGAAACACCATATATTTT
CDR3aa: CASSQGPTGGSGNTIYF
j_gene: TRBJ1-3
len: 17
v_gene: TRBV4-1
d_gene: TRBD1
abundance: .

CDR3nt: TGTGCCAGCAGCTTGGGCCTTGGGGGGAACGGCTACACCTTC
CDR3aa: CASSLGLGGNGYTF
j_gene: TRBJ1-2
len: 14
v_gene: TRBV5-5
d_gene: .
abundance: .

CDR3nt: TGTGCCAGCAGCTTCAAGCGGGGGGGCACAGATACGCAGTATTTT
CDR3aa: CASSFKRGGTDTQYF
j_gene: TRBJ2-3
len: 15
v_gene: TRBV5-4
d_gene: TRBD2
abundance: .

CDR3nt: TGCAGTGCTAGTCGGGAGGATGAAAAACTGTTTTTT
CDR3aa: CSASREDEKLFF
j_gene: TRBJ1-4
len: 12
v_gene: TRBV20-1
d_gene: .
abundance: few

CDR3nt: TGTGCCAGCAGCTTAGACGCAGGGGCCTCGTTTGAAGCTTTCTTT
CDR3aa: CASSLDAGASFEAFF
j_gene: TRBJ1-1
len: 15
v_gene: TRBV7-3
d_gene: .
abundance: .

CDR3nt: TGTGCCACCAGCAGAGACCAGGGCTACAATGAGCAGTTCTTC
CDR3aa: CATSRDQGYNEQFF
j_gene: TRBJ2-1
len: 14
v_gene: TRBV15
d_gene: .
abundance: .

CDR3nt: TGTGCCAGCAGTGTCAACAGGGGGACCTACGAGCAGTACTTC
CDR3aa: CASSVNRGTYEQYF
j_gene: TRBJ2-7
len: 14
v_gene: TRBV28
d_gene: TRBD1
abundance: .

CDR3nt: TGTGCCAGCAGGGGACAGTTACTATATGGCTACACCTTC
CDR3aa: CASRGQLLYGYTF
j_gene: TRBJ1-2
len: 13
v_gene: TRBV28
d_gene: TRBD1
abundance: .

CDR3nt: TGTGCCAGCATGGTCGCAGGGGGGACCGGGGAGCTGTTTTTT
CDR3aa: CASMVAGGTGELFF
j_gene: TRBJ2-2
len: 14
v_gene: TRBV6-5
d_gene: .
abundance: .

CDR3nt: TGTGCCAGTAGCCCGTATGCGAGCCGGACAGGGTACGGCTACACCTTC
CDR3aa: CASSPYASRTGYGYTF
j_gene: TRBJ1-2
len: 16
v_gene: TRBV19
d_gene: TRBD1
abundance: once

CDR3nt: TGTGCCTGGAGTCACTCGGGACAGGGGATTCCCTACGAGCAGTACTTC
CDR3aa: CAWSHSGQGIPYEQYF
j_gene: TRBJ2-7
len: 16
v_gene: TRBV30
d_gene: TRBD1
abundance: .

CDR3nt: TGTGCCAGCCAGGGAATGGGCAATCAGCCCCAGCATTTT
CDR3aa: CASQGMGNQPQHF
j_gene: TRBJ1-5
len: 13
v_gene: TRBV2
d_gene: .
abundance: .

CDR3nt: TGTGCCAGCAGTCCTTGGGGGGGGGTCGGCAATCAGCCCCAGCATTTT
CDR3aa: CASSPWGGVGNQPQHF
j_gene: TRBJ1-5
len: 16
v_gene: TRBV27
d_gene: .
abundance: .

CDR3nt: TGTGCCAGCAGTATTCAGATACGGCAGTATTTT
CDR3aa: CASSIQIRQYF
j_gene: TRBJ2-3
len: 11
v_gene: TRBV6-5
d_gene: .
abundance: .

CDR3nt: TGTGCCAGCAATCAAGACAGCTCTGGGGCCAACGTCCTGACTTTC
CDR3aa: CASNQDSSGANVLTF
j_gene: TRBJ2-6
len: 15
v_gene: TRBV2
d_gene: .
abundance: .